This T cell receptor (beta chain) was retrieved from a study of regulatory T cells in long-lasting Graves disease. Study-level points and caveats: Between persistent patients, 2,500 to 3,500 public clonotypes were shared, exceeding the approximately 990 shared between new patients.

Note on this clonotype: The target antigen is unknown.

Time point of the sample: newly diagnosed GD, antithyroid drugs for less than 3 months. Making the TCR library involved RNA that had been extracted from PBMCs. Germline lookup yields CDR1 MGHDK and CDR2 SYGVNS. The CDR3 runs 14 residues. Trimming removed 2 bases from V and 3 bases from J, with 10 bases in between. Arm-PCR with iRepertoire HTBI primers amplified the CDR3 regions for these TCR beta libraries. TCRdb passed the multiplex PCR reads through MiXCR, listing each CDR3 protein once. The sample lists 390,000 or so distinct CDR3 sequences, roughly 10% seen once, with 18% in the top ten. The data were also submitted as part of a second study, on T cells in Graves' hyperthyroidism and ophthalmopathy.

The receptor was derived from a woman under 30 with Graves disease. The sequences come from peripheral blood mononuclear cells (PBMCs), collected at new diagnosis, from a patient treated with antithyroid drugs. V usage is TRBV25-1 and J usage is TRBJ2-5; D is unclear. This CDR3 is CASSESLGKETQYF. CDR3 DNA: TGTGCCAGCAGTGAAAGCTTGGGTAAAGAGACCCAGTACTTC.